This T cell receptor (beta chain) is drawn from a study of cytomegalovirus exposure and HLA in healthy donors. Here immunoSEQ multiplex PCR was the method, and the copy in TCRdb shows in-frame clones only, minus some. The sample holds tens of thousands of clones, about 96% seen once. CDR1 and CDR2 (germline): SGHRS, YFSETQ. The V end was cut by 3 bases, the J end by 5 bases, with 8 bases between. This CDR3 comprises 12 residues. Sequenced: PBMCs. The gene calls are TRBV5-1 and TRBJ1-1; a possible D gene is TRBD1 (5 bases). The clonotype comes from a man between 18 and 29 years old in good health and CMV-seronegative. CDR3 in amino acids: CASSSQGTEAFF. In DNA form, the CDR3 reads TGCGCCAGCAGCTCCCAGGGAACTGAAGCTTTCTTT.